The rows below give T cell receptor beta chains drawn from one sample of a study of OX40 agonist ivuxolimab in advanced cancers. Assay: immunoSEQ multiplex PCR; the TCRdb copy retains only in-frame clones and omits some. The sample shows tens of thousands of clones, more than 90% of them seen only once. The sequencing here drew on CD4+ or CD8+ T cells sorted from blood, taken in a trial of the OX40 agonist ivuxolimab. The receptors were gathered from an adult with an advanced solid tumor such as melanoma, head and neck, liver or kidney cancer. Each CDR3 is given with its conserved first and last residue. The D gene is left open where the match is weak. For some rows the clone size is stated as once, few or many, or as a class when expanded; others skip it.

>.|.|TRBV11-2|TRBJ1-4
CASSLGRHRSDSNEKLFF
TGTGCCAGCAGCTTAGGGCGACATCGCAGTGATAGTAATGAAAAACTGTTTTTT
>.|.|TRBV10-3|TRBJ2-3
CAISDEGLTDTQYF
TGTGCCATCAGTGACGAAGGGCTCACAGATACGCAGTATTTT
>.|.|TRBV6-5|TRBJ2-1
CASSPTYNEQFF
TGTGCCAGCTCTCCGACTTACAATGAGCAGTTCTTC
>once|.|TRBV7-2|TRBJ2-7
CASRLLGGSYEQYF
TGTGCCAGCAGGCTCCTAGGAGGCTCCTACGAGCAGTACTTC
>.|TRBD1|TRBV28|TRBJ2-5
CASSTRGQETQYF
TGTGCCAGCAGTACCAGGGGGCAAGAGACCCAGTACTTC
>.|TRBD2|TRBV7-3|TRBJ2-2
CASSLSPTSGSYTGELFF
TGTGCCAGCAGCTTATCCCCGACTAGCGGGAGCTACACCGGGGAGCTGTTTTTT
>.|.|TRBV4-2|TRBJ1-1
CASSQEGGDQAFF
TGTGCCAGCAGCCAAGAAGGGGGGGATCAAGCTTTCTTT
>once|.|TRBV19|TRBJ2-4
CASSPTPNPAKNIQYF
TGTGCCAGTAGTCCGACACCTAATCCAGCCAAAAACATTCAGTACTTC
>.|TRBD2|TRBV7-9|TRBJ2-7
CASSISGSYEQYF
TGTGCCAGCAGCATAAGCGGGAGCTACGAGCAGTACTTC
>.|.|TRBV4-1|TRBJ2-7
CASSQDQGGPSYEQYF
TGCGCCAGCAGCCAAGATCAAGGGGGGCCGAGCTACGAGCAGTACTTC
>.|.|TRBV18|TRBJ1-2
CASSPPARDGGYTF
TGTGCCAGCTCACCACCGGCGCGGGATGGTGGCTACACCTTC
>once|TRBD2|TRBV6-6|TRBJ2-3
CASSYSASGGRTQYF
TGTGCCAGCAGTTACTCTGCTAGCGGGGGGCGGACGCAGTATTTT
>.|.|TRBV18|TRBJ1-2
CASSPPRGYYGYTF
TGTGCCAGCTCACCACCCCGGGGTTACTATGGCTACACCTTC
>once|.|TRBV11-2|TRBJ1-1
CASSLVRGPGSEAFF
TGTGCCAGCAGCTTAGTCAGGGGACCGGGGTCTGAAGCTTTCTTT
>.|.|TRBV27|TRBJ2-1
CASSPRGTHYNEQFF
TGTGCCAGCAGTCCCCGGGGGACCCACTACAATGAGCAGTTCTTC
>.|TRBD1|TRBV5-1|TRBJ2-3
CASRSLGQEFTDTQYF
TGCGCCAGCAGGAGCCTGGGACAGGAATTCACAGATACGCAGTATTTT
>.|.|TRBV10-3|TRBJ1-2
CAISESGGTVYGYTF
TGTGCCATCAGTGAGTCGGGTGGGACGGTTTATGGCTACACCTTC
>.|.|TRBV13|TRBJ1-2
CASSLGRGRGGYGYTF
TGTGCCAGCAGCTTAGGAAGGGGAAGGGGTGGCTATGGCTACACCTTC
>.|.|TRBV9|TRBJ2-1
CASSVSDNEQFF
TGTGCCAGCAGCGTATCGGACAATGAGCAGTTCTTC
>few|.|TRBV7-5|TRBJ2-1
CVRSLTLGTGGAFNNEQFF
TGTGTCAGAAGCTTAACTCTGGGGACAGGGGGCGCATTTAACAATGAGCAGTTCTTC
>.|.|TRBV5-4|TRBJ2-7
CASSPTGYEQYF
TGTGCCAGCAGTCCGACAGGTTACGAGCAGTACTTC
>.|.|TRBV5-6|TRBJ2-5
CASSLGPPGQRHVTQYF
TGTGCCAGCAGCTTGGGTCCTCCGGGACAACGCCATGTAACCCAGTACTTC
>once|TRBD2|TRBV29-1|TRBJ2-5
CSVDSSGVYQETQYF
TGCAGCGTTGATTCTAGCGGGGTGTACCAAGAGACCCAGTACTTC
>.|.|TRBV4-1|TRBJ2-7
CASSQVGATYEQYF
TGCGCCAGCAGCCAAGTGGGGGCGACCTACGAGCAGTACTTC
>.|.|TRBV7-3|TRBJ2-3
CASSLTSGTDTQYF
TGTGCCAGCAGCTTAACTAGCGGAACAGATACGCAGTATTTT
>.|TRBD1|TRBV27|TRBJ2-7
CASSLGQGAVEQYF
TGTGCCAGCAGTTTAGGGCAGGGGGCAGTGGAGCAGTACTTC
>.|.|TRBV12-5|TRBJ2-2
CASRGSGELFF
TGTGCTAGTCGGGGCTCCGGGGAGCTGTTTTTT
>.|TRBD2|TRBV28|TRBJ2-2
CASSLLGSGGLDAGELFF
TGTGCCAGCAGTTTATTAGGTAGCGGGGGGCTTGACGCCGGGGAGCTGTTTTTT
>.|.|TRBV7-3|TRBJ2-5
CASSLTDQETQYF
TGTGCCAGCAGCTTAACAGACCAAGAGACCCAGTACTTC
>.|TRBD1|TRBV27|TRBJ2-2
CASSLYHPGGGTGELFF
TGTGCCAGCAGTCTATACCATCCAGGGGGCGGGACCGGGGAGCTGTTTTTT
>.|.|TRBV27|TRBJ2-5
CASRTPFQETQYF
TGTGCCAGCAGGACACCCTTCCAAGAGACCCAGTACTTC
>once|TRBD1|TRBV11-2|TRBJ2-1
CASSLYQGASEQFF
TGTGCCAGCAGCTTATATCAGGGGGCCAGTGAGCAGTTCTTC
>.|TRBD1|TRBV29-1|TRBJ2-7
CSARTGGAYEQYF
TGCAGCGCCCGGACAGGGGGCGCCTACGAGCAGTACTTC
>.|.|TRBV6-1|TRBJ1-1
CASSVNGGATEAFF
TGTGCCAGCAGTGTTAACGGAGGGGCAACTGAAGCTTTCTTT
>.|.|TRBV7-9|TRBJ2-7
CASSPAYEQYF
TGTGCCAGCAGCCCAGCCTACGAGCAGTACTTC
>.|TRBD1|TRBV27|TRBJ1-5
CASTEGANQPQHF
TGTGCCAGCACGGAGGGGGCCAATCAGCCCCAGCATTTT
>.|.|TRBV19|TRBJ1-1
CASIGDEPLEAFF
TGTGCCAGTATTGGGGACGAGCCACTTGAAGCTTTCTTT
>once|.|TRBV5-5|TRBJ2-1
CASSQQRYNEQFF
TGTGCCAGCAGCCAGCAGAGGTACAATGAGCAGTTCTTC
>once|.|TRBV5-6|TRBJ2-7
CASSLGIYYEQYF
TGTGCCAGCAGCTTGGGAATTTACTACGAGCAGTACTTC
>.|.|TRBV5-5|TRBJ2-3
CASSLVRGAGTDTQYF
TGTGCCAGCAGCTTGGTGAGGGGGGCCGGGACAGATACGCAGTATTTT
>.|TRBD1|TRBV19|TRBJ2-1
CASSGQGGSNEQFF
TGTGCCAGCTCTGGACAGGGGGGATCCAATGAGCAGTTCTTC
>.|.|TRBV13|TRBJ2-3
CASSLVGEVDTQYF
TGTGCCAGCAGCTTAGTTGGGGAGGTGGATACGCAGTATTTT
>.|.|TRBV7-9|TRBJ2-5
CATEEITNQETQYF
TGTGCCACCGAGGAGATCACGAACCAAGAGACCCAGTACTTC
>.|.|TRBV6-5|TRBJ1-1
CASSSYSQGPEAFF
TGTGCCAGCAGTTCCTATTCTCAGGGTCCTGAAGCTTTCTTT
>.|TRBD2|TRBV9|TRBJ2-1
CASSDSGSYNEQFF
TGTGCCAGCAGCGACAGCGGGAGCTACAATGAGCAGTTCTTC
>.|TRBD1|TRBV4-1|TRBJ2-6
CASSLRDRVSGANVLTF
TGCGCCAGCAGCCTCCGGGACAGAGTCTCTGGGGCCAACGTCCTGACTTTC
>.|.|TRBV11-2|TRBJ2-7
CASSLGTYEQYF
TGTGCCAGCAGCTTAGGTACCTACGAGCAGTACTTC
>.|.|TRBV6-4|TRBJ2-2
CASSDSQGNPGELFF
TGTGCCAGCAGTGACTCGCAGGGAAATCCCGGGGAGCTGTTTTTT
>.|.|TRBV28|TRBJ2-7
CASSSRGTTYEQYF
TGTGCCAGCAGTTCCAGGGGTACTACCTACGAGCAGTACTTC
>.|.|TRBV15|TRBJ1-5
CATSAGRGGNQPQHF
TGTGCCACCAGCGCCGGAAGGGGGGGGAATCAGCCCCAGCATTTT
>once|.|TRBV5-1|TRBJ2-3
CASSLAPDTQYF
TGCGCCAGCAGCTTGGCCCCAGATACGCAGTATTTT
>.|TRBD1|TRBV7-9|TRBJ1-1
CASSYPGQHEAFF
TGTGCCAGCAGCTACCCGGGACAGCATGAAGCTTTCTTT